The clone carrying this TCR beta chain has only a few counts. These data come from a study of beta chain features in type 1 diabetes. cDNA synthesis used the whole RNA isolate, giving expressed TCRB sequences. Data came from immunoSEQ multiplex PCR; TCRdb stores just in-frame clones and leaves some out. The profile shows 450,000 to 550,000 clones, roughly 31% of them singletons. Deletions cut 3 bases from V and 0 bases from J, with 3 bases between. The CDR3 loop spans 12 amino acids. Germline CDR1 reads SQVTM; CDR2 reads ANQGSEA. The chain carries TRBV29-1 and TRBJ2-1; the D is unclear. The sequence was obtained from a man between 18 and 29 years old in good health. The sequenced sample consisted of naive CD4+ T cells from blood. CDR3 loop: CSVEHSYNEQFF. CDR3 in DNA: TGCAGCGTTGAGCACTCCTACAATGAGCAGTTCTTC.